The 32 T cell receptor beta chains listed next were all sequenced from one sample in a study of PD-L1 blockade in urothelial cancer. Sequencing was performed with immunoSEQ multiplex PCR; in TCRdb, only in-frame clones are kept and a portion is missing. The sample lists some 76,000 clones; approximately 91% were seen once. The sample consisted of PBMCs, taken around atezolizumab (anti-PD-L1) treatment. These receptors were obtained from a man between 60 and 75 years old with urothelial cancer.

V is TRBV2 and J is TRBJ1-3; the D is unclear. This CDR3 has 15 residues. The V end was cut by 2 bases, the J end by 1 base, with 9 bases between. Germline V gene lookup returns CDR1 SNHLY and CDR2 FYNNEI. CDR3 loop: CASSENFGSGNTIYF. In DNA, the CDR3 is TGTGCCAGCAGTGAAAACTTCGGGTCTGGAAACACCATATATTTT.

This rearrangement joins TRBV11-2 to TRBJ2-7; perhaps TRBD2 as D (6 bases). Germline CDR1 reads SGHAT; CDR2 reads FQNNGV. V gave up 3 bases and J gave up 3 bases, with 18 bases separating them. The CDR3 covers 16 residues. The CDR3 here is CASSLRRLAENYEQYF. The CDR3 bases are TGTGCCAGCAGCTTGAGGAGGTTAGCGGAAAACTACGAGCAGTACTTC.

This clone was found once. The CDR3: CAISPSGASTDTQYF. CDR3 DNA sequence: TGTGCCATCAGCCCTAGCGGAGCTAGCACAGATACGCAGTATTTT. V and J are TRBV10-3 and TRBJ2-3, with 7 bases aligning to TRBD2. V dropped 6 bases and J dropped 0; count of bases not matched to a gene: 6. Germline V gives CDR1 ENHRY, CDR2 SYGVKD. The CDR3 consists of 15 residues.

The chain combines TRBV5-1 with TRBJ2-3, with TRBD2 identical over 9 bases. The CDR3 totals 17 residues. Looked up from germline, CDR1 is SGHRS and CDR2 is YFSETQ. Unmatched junction bases numbered 10, after V lost 0 bases and J lost 5 bases. The DNA of the CDR3 is TGCGCCAGCAGCTTGGATTTGCTAGCGGGGAGGGTAGATACGCAGTATTTT. Translation gives CASSLDLLAGRVDTQYF.

J is TRBJ1-2 and V is TRBV12-5; TRBD1 matches 9 bases. Per the germline V gene, CDR1 is LGHNT and CDR2 is FRNRAP. CDR3 length equals 17 residues. After removal of 3 bases from V and 8 bases from J, the junction contained 16 bases not matched to a gene. The chain's CDR3 is CASGLTLPGQGLTGYTF. The CDR3 bases are TGTGCTAGTGGTTTAACCCTCCCGGGACAGGGCCTAACGGGCTACACCTTC.

The chain joins TRBV6-1 to TRBJ1-1; a possible D gene is TRBD1 (6 bases). This CDR3 region has 14 residues. V was shortened by 6 bases and J by 8 bases, with 19 bases between the two germline ends. The germline gives CDR1 MNHNS, CDR2 SASEGT. The CDR3 sequence is CASRETGRGPEAFF. The CDR3 coding sequence is TGTGCCAGCAGAGAAACAGGGCGCGGCCCCGAAGCTTTCTTT.

This sequence joins TRBV5-1 and TRBJ2-3, with D perhaps matching TRBD1 (5 bases). This CDR3 region has 13 residues. CDR1 is SGHRS and CDR2 is YFSETQ in the germline V gene. V was clipped by 4 bases and J by 4 bases, with 10 bases between them. In DNA form, the CDR3 reads TGCGCCAGCAGCAAACCAGGGTCAGATACGCAGTATTTT. This codes for CASSKPGSDTQYF.

The chain recombines TRBV28 with TRBJ2-7; 7 nucleotides agree with TRBD1. The CDR3 is 17 amino acids. Germline values: CDR1 MDHEN, CDR2 SYDVKM. V lost 1 base to trimming and J lost 5 bases; unmatched junction nucleotides: 14. CDR3 region: CASSLSAFRQGFNEQYF. CDR3 nucleotides: TGTGCCAGCAGTTTATCCGCCTTCAGACAGGGTTTCAACGAGCAGTACTTC.

The chain recombines TRBV11-3 with TRBJ2-1; maybe TRBD2 (5 bases). The V end lost 5 bases, the J end lost 11 bases, and 16 bases lay between the germline ends. CDR3 length: 13 residues. Germline V lookup: CDR1 SGHNT, CDR2 YENEEA. CDR3 in amino acids: CASSISRGYKQFF. In DNA, the CDR3 is TGTGCCAGCAGCATTTCTAGAGGGTACAAGCAGTTCTTC.

V gene TRBV5-1 combines with J gene TRBJ2-3, with D possibly matching TRBD2 (5 bases). The V gene lost 0 bases and the J gene lost 6 bases, with 17 bases spanning the gap. Germline V gene lookup returns CDR1 SGHRS and CDR2 YFSETQ. The CDR3 spans 16 residues. CDR3 nucleotide sequence: TGCGCCAGCAGCTTGGTCCGGGAAGCAGTCCGGGATACGCAGTATTTT. Amino acid sequence: CASSLVREAVRDTQYF.

This sequence joins TRBV18 and TRBJ2-7, with D maybe TRBD2 (5 bases). The V end lost 3 bases, the J end lost 5 bases, and 11 bases lay between the germline ends. The CDR3 runs 13 residues. CDR1 is KGHSH, CDR2 LQKENI, per germline. CDR3 coding DNA: TGTGCCAGCTCACCCGGGAACCCCCACGAGCAGTACTTC. Translating it yields CASSPGNPHEQYF.

The chain has TRBV5-4 and TRBJ2-2; no reliable D call. The CDR3 contains 14 residues. Germline CDR1 and CDR2: SGHNT and YYREEE (reference sequence). Trimming removed 5 bases at V and 0 bases at J, with 8 bases between. CDR3 sequence reads: CASSSTPNTGELFF. The CDR3 DNA reads as TGTGCCAGCAGTTCGACACCGAACACCGGGGAGCTGTTTTTT.

The chain links TRBV13 to TRBJ1-6; 8 nucleotides match TRBD1. From germline, CDR1 is PRHDT and CDR2 FYEKMQ (reference sequence). V was pared by 5 bases and J by 6 bases, with 3 bases of the junction left unmatched. The CDR3 covers 14 residues. The CDR3 protein is CASSLQGGNSPLHF. CDR3 nucleotides: TGTGCCAGCAGCCTACAGGGGGGTAATTCACCCCTCCACTTT.

This chain uses TRBV13 with TRBJ1-2; 8 nucleotides line up with TRBD1. The CDR3 runs 16 residues. In germline, CDR1 is PRHDT, CDR2 FYEKMQ (reference sequence). J gave up 2 bases and V 6 bases, and 11 bases lay outside the gene matches. The CDR3 protein is CASSRTGWGGNYGYTF. CDR3 coding DNA: TGTGCCAGCAGTCGGACAGGGTGGGGGGGCAACTATGGCTACACCTTC. Using reference TRBV13 and TRBJ1-2 for the parts outside the CDR3, the full variable domain is AAGVIQSPRHLIKEKRETATLKCYPIPRHDTVYWYQQGPGQDPQFLISFYEKMQSDKGSIPDRFSAQQFSDYHSELNMSSLELGDSALYFCASSRTGWGGNYGYTFGSGTRLTVV.

This chain connects TRBV5-4 to TRBJ2-1; TRBD2 aligns across 13 bases. The CDR3 is made up of 16 amino acids. V shed 0 bases and J 8 bases; nucleotides not matched to a gene: 5. The germline gives CDR1 SGHNT, CDR2 YYREEE (reference sequence). Here the CDR3 DNA reads TGTGCCAGCAGCTTGGGAGGACTAGCGGGGGCGGATGAGCAGTTCTTC. It specifies CASSLGGLAGADEQFF.

The chain employs TRBV6-5 and TRBJ2-7; TRBD2 agrees at 7 bases. V was clipped by 8 bases and J by 0 bases; unmatched bases: 7. CDR1 and CDR2 from the germline V gene are MNHEY and SVGAGI. CDR3 length: 14 amino acids. The CDR3, as DNA: TGTGCCAGCGCCCGGCGGGGGACCTCCTACGAGCAGTACTTC. Translated, it gives CASARRGTSYEQYF.

The gene calls are TRBV19 and TRBJ2-2; D unresolved. Germline CDR1 LNHDA, CDR2 SQIVND (reference sequence). The V and J ends lost 1 base and 4 bases respectively, with 7 bases between them. The CDR3 runs to 14 residues. CDR3 residues: CASSIGWATGELFF. For the CDR3, the DNA is TGTGCCAGTAGTATAGGCTGGGCCACCGGGGAGCTGTTTTTT.

The gene calls are TRBV5-5 and TRBJ1-2; 11 bases are a match to TRBD1. V dropped 0 bases and J dropped 4; count of bases not matched to a gene: 2. This CDR3 has 15 amino acids. Germline loops: CDR1 SGHKS, CDR2 YYEKEE (reference sequence). The CDR3: CASSLGTGGIYGYTF. The CDR3 nucleotides are TGTGCCAGCAGCTTGGGGACAGGGGGCATCTATGGCTACACCTTC. Supplemented by reference TRBV5-5 and TRBJ1-2, the full variable domain reads DAGVTQSPTHLIKTRGQQVTLRCSPISGHKSVSWYQQVLGQGPQFIFQYYEKEERGRGNFPDRFSARQFPNYSSELNVNALLLGDSALYLCASSLGTGGIYGYTFGSGTRLTVV.

The chain couples TRBV19 to TRBJ1-3, with no clear D. Per the germline V gene, CDR1 is LNHDA and CDR2 is SQIVND (reference sequence). Trimming took off 1 base at V and 0 bases at J, with 10 bases between the two ends. The CDR3 totals 16 residues. The CDR3: CASSIAARSSGNTIYF. As DNA, the CDR3 is TGTGCCAGTAGTATAGCAGCTCGGAGCTCTGGAAACACCATATATTTT.

This CDR3 is CASSVGTAPMVGTIYF. For the CDR3, the DNA is TGTGCCAGCAGCGTCGGGACAGCCCCTATGGTAGGCACCATATATTTT. The chain links TRBV9 to TRBJ1-3; 7 nucleotides align to TRBD1. The J segment lost 9 bases and the V segment lost 2 bases, leaving 14 bases of the junction unmatched. CDR1 is SGDLS and CDR2 is YYNGEE in the germline V gene. The CDR3 sequence is 16 residues long. Full variable domain (remainder filled in from reference TRBV9 and TRBJ1-3): DSGVTQTPKHLITATGQRVTLRCSPRSGDLSVYWYQQSLDQGLQFLIQYYNGEERAKGNILERFSAQQFPDLHSELNLSSLELGDSALYFCASSVGTAPMVGTIYFGEGSWLTVV.

V gene TRBV27 combines with J gene TRBJ2-2; TRBD2 agrees at 11 bases. The CDR3 is 17 residues long. CDR1 is MNHEY and CDR2 is SMNVEV in the germline V gene (reference sequence). V was pared by 5 bases and J by 0 bases, with 5 bases of the junction left unmatched. The CDR3 loop is CASSRLTSGTNTGELFF. The CDR3 DNA reads as TGTGCCAGCAGTCGCTTGACTAGCGGGACGAACACCGGGGAGCTGTTTTTT.

The chain links TRBV27 to TRBJ2-7, with a weak D call TRBD1 (5 bases). CDR1 and CDR2 from the germline V gene are MNHEY and SMNVEV (reference sequence). There are 20 residues in the CDR3. Trimming removed 3 bases at V and 8 bases at J, with 35 bases between. For the CDR3, the DNA is TGTGCCAGCAGTTTCCAGCCACCCGGCAGGGCAACTTTAAGGTCTACGAAGCAGTACTTC. The encoded protein is CASSFQPPGRATLRSTKQYF.

J is TRBJ2-7 and V is TRBV7-2; possible D gene TRBD1, 6 bases. The CDR3 extends over 14 amino acids. CDR1 and CDR2 (germline): SGHTA, FQGNSA. Trimming removed 5 bases at V and 1 base at J, with 12 bases between. The chain's CDR3 is CASSQDSGSYEQYF. CDR3 DNA: TGTGCCAGCAGCCAGGACAGCGGATCCTACGAGCAGTACTTC.

The chain couples TRBV19 to TRBJ2-7; 9 nucleotides line up with TRBD1. The CDR3 consists of 13 residues. Germline CDR1 and CDR2: LNHDA and SQIVND (reference sequence). V was clipped by 5 bases and J by 4 bases; unmatched bases: 3. CDR3 sequence: CASSAGTGYEQYF. As DNA, the CDR3 is TGTGCCAGTAGTGCCGGGACAGGGTACGAGCAGTACTTC.

The V and J genes are TRBV2 and TRBJ1-5, with TRBD1 matching 10 bases. The V gene end was trimmed by 4 bases and the J gene end by 0 bases; junction bases not matched to a gene: 0. Germline loops: CDR1 SNHLY, CDR2 FYNNEI. This CDR3 region has 15 residues. CDR3 coding DNA: TGTGCCAGCAGTGGGGACAGGGGTAGCAATCAGCCCCAGCATTTT. Translating gives CASSGDRGSNQPQHF. The full variable domain, completed using reference TRBV2 and TRBJ1-5, is EPEVTQTPSHQVTQMGQEVILRCVPISNHLYFYWYRQILGQKVEFLVSFYNNEISEKSEIFDDQFSVERPDGSNFTLKIRSTKLEDSAMYFCASSGDRGSNQPQHFGDGTRLSIL.

This chain connects TRBV7-8 to TRBJ2-3; 7 bases match TRBD2. V dropped 2 bases and J dropped 2; count of bases not matched to a gene: 16. The germline V gene encodes CDR1 SGHVS and CDR2 FQNEAQ. The CDR3 consists of 19 residues. CDR3 in amino acids: CASSLTGSWASGITDTQYF. CDR3 DNA: TGTGCCAGCAGCTTAACCGGGTCGTGGGCTAGCGGTATCACAGATACGCAGTATTTT. Supplemented by reference TRBV7-8 and TRBJ2-3, the full variable domain reads GAGVSQSPRYKVAKRGQDVALRCDPISGHVSLFWYQQALGQGPEFLTYFQNEAQLDKSGLPSDRFFAERPEGSVSTLKIQRTQQEDSAVYLCASSLTGSWASGITDTQYFGPGTRLTVL.

The chain joins TRBV5-1 to TRBJ1-6; perhaps TRBD1 as D (5 bases). Germline CDR1 SGHRS, CDR2 YFSETQ. The V gene lost 0 bases and the J gene lost 8 bases, with 9 bases spanning the gap. The CDR3 consists of 14 residues. The CDR3 sequence: CASSLGTTDSPLHF. The DNA for the CDR3 is TGCGCCAGCAGCTTGGGGACAACCGATTCACCCCTCCACTTT.

The chain couples TRBV19 to TRBJ1-1; D is ambiguous. Trimming took 6 bases from V and 4 from J, leaving 27 bases between them. The length of the CDR3 is 18 residues. The V gene's germline CDR1 is LNHDA and CDR2 SQIVND (reference sequence). DNA for the CDR3: TGTGCCAGTAGATACGGCCGGCGAAAGCTTCGGGTGTTCACTGAAGCTTTCTTT. Its translation is CASRYGRRKLRVFTEAFF. Full variable domain (remainder filled in from reference TRBV19 and TRBJ1-1): DGGITQSPKYLFRKEGQNVTLSCEQNLNHDAMYWYRQDPGQGLRLIYYSQIVNDFQKGDIAEGYSVSREKKESFPLTVTSAQKNPTAFYLCASRYGRRKLRVFTEAFFGQGTRLTVV.

This clone was picked up one time. The rearrangement uses TRBV6-1 and TRBJ2-1, with 7 bases that match TRBD1. Germline V gene lookup returns CDR1 MNHNS and CDR2 SASEGT. The V gene end was trimmed by 10 bases and the J gene end by 6 bases; junction bases not matched to a gene: 15. CDR3 length: 15 amino acids. CDR3 nucleotides: TGTGCCACCGAACCCACTACAGGGGCCACCAATGAGCAGTTCTTC. Residues: CATEPTTGATNEQFF.

V usage is TRBV4-1 and J usage is TRBJ2-3; the match to TRBD2 covers 9 bases. Germline CDR1 is MGHRA and CDR2 is YSYEKL. J lost 0 bases, V lost 4 bases, and 11 bases had no gene match. The CDR3 runs 18 residues. The chain's CDR3 is CASSPRVGAGGSTDTQYF. The CDR3, as DNA: TGCGCCAGCAGCCCCCGCGTTGGTGCGGGGGGGAGCACAGATACGCAGTATTTT.

The CDR3 loop reads CAISESTSGSRNEQFF. In DNA form, the CDR3 reads TGTGCCATCAGTGAGTCAACTAGCGGGAGTCGAAATGAGCAGTTCTTC. V usage is TRBV10-3 and J usage is TRBJ2-1, with TRBD2 matching over 11 bases. The CDR3 sequence is 16 residues long. V lost 0 bases to trimming and J lost 7 bases; unmatched junction nucleotides: 5. The germline CDR1 and CDR2 sequences are ENHRY and SYGVKD.

This chain links TRBV2 with TRBJ1-2, with D tentatively TRBD1 (5 bases). With 7 bases removed from V and 3 bases from J, the gap between germline ends came to 12 bases. The CDR3 is made up of 13 amino acids. The germline V gene has CDR1 SNHLY and CDR2 FYNNEI. Written as DNA, the CDR3 is TGTGCCAGCATTAGTGACAGCCACTATGGCTACACCTTC. As protein: CASISDSHYGYTF.